This T cell receptor beta chain was captured in a study of blood T cell repertoires in COVID-19. Study-wide context: COVID-19 samples, acute and convalescent, were from the United States, Italy and Spain.

As originally analysed: How many nucleated cells were present was estimated from reference gene primer amplification. Data came from immunoSEQ multiplex PCR; TCRdb stores just in-frame clones and leaves some out. The V and J calls and clone size come from that table; D and trimming were worked out from the DNA. The sample yields about 200,000 clones, around 90% seen once. The germline V gene encodes CDR1 MDHEN and CDR2 SYDVKM. V dropped 5 bases and J dropped 4 bases, with 6 bases sitting between them. This CDR3 has 11 amino acids. Sequenced: peripheral blood. V and J are TRBV28 and TRBJ2-7; D gene uncertain. This TCR was recovered from a man in his forties or fifties with acute or convalescent COVID-19. The CDR3 region has the DNA TGTGCCAGCAGTACCCTATACGAGCAGTACTTC. It is translated as CASSTLYEQYF.